Listed below are T cell receptor beta chains from one sample, sequenced in a study of T cells in Graves' hyperthyroidism and ophthalmopathy. TCRdb used MiXCR to reprocess the multiplex PCR reads, holding one entry per CDR3 protein. The table records about 480,000 distinct CDR3 sequences, roughly an eighth of them present only once. Sequencing was carried out using blood. These receptors all come from a woman younger than 35 with Graves' hyperthyroidism. The CDR3 runs from the conserved cysteine through the conserved F or W. The order of the fields is D gene, J gene, V gene, CDR3 length, clone size, CDR3 DNA, CDR3 protein. D genes are given only for firm matches. The listing skips clone size in some rows; elsewhere it reads once, few, many or a size class.

d_call: TRBD1
j_call: TRBJ1-1
v_call: TRBV20-1
cdr3_length: 15
clone_size: few
cdr3_nt: TGCAGTGCTAAAGGGACAGGGGGTCGGAACACTGAAGCTTTCTTT
cdr3_aa: CSAKGTGGRNTEAFF

d_call: TRBD2
j_call: TRBJ2-1
v_call: TRBV28
cdr3_length: 15
clone_size: few
cdr3_nt: TGTGCCAGCATGTCGGGGGAGGGCTCCTACAATGAGCAGTTCTTC
cdr3_aa: CASMSGEGSYNEQFF

d_call: NA
j_call: TRBJ2-6
v_call: TRBV2
cdr3_length: 18
clone_size: many
cdr3_nt: TGTGCCAGCAGTCGGAGGCCAGGGGGGGTCTCTGGGGCCAACGTCCTGGCTTTC
cdr3_aa: CASSRRPGGVSGANVLAF

d_call: NA
j_call: TRBJ2-2
v_call: TRBV6-2/TRBV6-3
cdr3_length: 14
clone_size: NA
cdr3_nt: TGTGCCAGCAGCCGCGGACAGACCACCGGGGAGCTGTTTTTT
cdr3_aa: CASSRGQTTGELFF

d_call: NA
j_call: TRBJ2-1
v_call: TRBV2
cdr3_length: 15
clone_size: many
cdr3_nt: TGTGCCAGCAGTATAGTCCCCTCCTCCTACAATGAGCAGTTCTTC
cdr3_aa: CASSIVPSSYNEQFF

d_call: NA
j_call: TRBJ1-6
v_call: TRBV3-1
cdr3_length: 14
clone_size: many
cdr3_nt: TGTGCCAGCAGCCAAGCGGGAGCTAATTCACCCCTCCACTTT
cdr3_aa: CASSQAGANSPLHF

d_call: NA
j_call: TRBJ2-7
v_call: TRBV27
cdr3_length: 15
clone_size: many
cdr3_nt: TGTGCCAGCAGTTTGTCTAGCGTAAGGTCCTACGAGCAGTACTTC
cdr3_aa: CASSLSSVRSYEQYF

d_call: NA
j_call: TRBJ1-2
v_call: TRBV7-2
cdr3_length: 12
clone_size: few
cdr3_nt: TGTGCCAGCAGCTTACTCGCCAGGGGCTACACCTTC
cdr3_aa: CASSLLARGYTF

d_call: NA
j_call: TRBJ1-2
v_call: TRBV28
cdr3_length: 16
clone_size: few
cdr3_nt: TGTGCCAGCAGTTTAGCCACAGGGACACCCACCAGGGCCTACACCTTC
cdr3_aa: CASSLATGTPTRAYTF

d_call: NA
j_call: TRBJ1-1
v_call: TRBV19
cdr3_length: 14
clone_size: many
cdr3_nt: TGTGCCAGTAGTCCGGGATCCACCAAAAATGAAGCTTTCTTT
cdr3_aa: CASSPGSTKNEAFF

d_call: NA
j_call: TRBJ1-4
v_call: TRBV14
cdr3_length: 15
clone_size: NA
cdr3_nt: TGTGCCAGCAGCCAAGAGGCAGGACTCTATGAAAAACTGTTTTTT
cdr3_aa: CASSQEAGLYEKLFF

d_call: TRBD2
j_call: TRBJ2-1
v_call: TRBV12-3/TRBV12-4
cdr3_length: 15
clone_size: many
cdr3_nt: TGTGCCAGCAGATCCGGGAGGGCCTCCTACAATGAGCAGTTCTTC
cdr3_aa: CASRSGRASYNEQFF

d_call: TRBD1
j_call: TRBJ1-1
v_call: TRBV6-6
cdr3_length: 16
clone_size: few
cdr3_nt: TGTGCCAGCAGTTACACTGCAGGGGGGAAAGACACTGAAGCTTTCTTT
cdr3_aa: CASSYTAGGKDTEAFF

d_call: NA
j_call: TRBJ1-2
v_call: TRBV2
cdr3_length: 12
clone_size: many
cdr3_nt: TGTGCCAGCAGGCAGGCTAACTATGGCTACACCTTC
cdr3_aa: CASRQANYGYTF

d_call: TRBD2
j_call: TRBJ2-1
v_call: TRBV20-1
cdr3_length: 14
clone_size: once
cdr3_nt: TGCAGTGCACTGACTAGCGGGAGGGTTAATGAGCAGTTCTTC
cdr3_aa: CSALTSGRVNEQFF

d_call: TRBD1
j_call: TRBJ1-1
v_call: TRBV11-3
cdr3_length: 13
clone_size: many
cdr3_nt: TGTGCCAGCAGGCCAGGGGGCAACACTGAAGCTTTCTTT
cdr3_aa: CASRPGGNTEAFF

d_call: TRBD1
j_call: TRBJ1-2
v_call: TRBV27
cdr3_length: 14
clone_size: few
cdr3_nt: TGTGCCAGCAGTCTCCTGGGGGCAGGGGGTGGCTACACCTTC
cdr3_aa: CASSLLGAGGGYTF

d_call: NA
j_call: TRBJ1-3
v_call: TRBV3-1
cdr3_length: 14
clone_size: many
cdr3_nt: TGTGCCAGCAGCCAAAACAGCGGGGGAAACACCATATATTTT
cdr3_aa: CASSQNSGGNTIYF

d_call: NA
j_call: TRBJ1-3
v_call: TRBV15
cdr3_length: 13
clone_size: many
cdr3_nt: TGTGCCACCAGCAGAGATTGGGGAAACACCATATATTTT
cdr3_aa: CATSRDWGNTIYF

d_call: NA
j_call: TRBJ1-1
v_call: TRBV6-1
cdr3_length: 12
clone_size: many
cdr3_nt: TGTGCCAGCAGTTTCCAGGGCGCTGAAGCTTTCTTT
cdr3_aa: CASSFQGAEAFF

d_call: NA
j_call: TRBJ2-2
v_call: TRBV7-9
cdr3_length: 15
clone_size: NA
cdr3_nt: TGTGCCAGCAGCGCCCTGGGAACGGACCCCGGGGAGCTGTTTTTT
cdr3_aa: CASSALGTDPGELFF

d_call: TRBD2
j_call: TRBJ2-3
v_call: TRBV20-1
cdr3_length: 15
clone_size: many
cdr3_nt: TGCAGTGCTAGAGATCGGCGGGAGAGCACAGATACGCAGTATTTT
cdr3_aa: CSARDRRESTDTQYF

d_call: NA
j_call: TRBJ2-4
v_call: TRBV2
cdr3_length: 16
clone_size: many
cdr3_nt: TGTGCCAGCAGCCCGAACAGGGGACTAGCCAAAAACATTCAGTACTTC
cdr3_aa: CASSPNRGLAKNIQYF

d_call: TRBD2
j_call: TRBJ2-1
v_call: TRBV5-1
cdr3_length: 17
clone_size: few
cdr3_nt: TGCGCCAGCAGCTTGGTCGTGGGAGGGCCGGGGGGCAATGAGCAGTTCTTC
cdr3_aa: CASSLVVGGPGGNEQFF

d_call: NA
j_call: TRBJ2-1
v_call: TRBV4-1
cdr3_length: 15
clone_size: few
cdr3_nt: TGCGCCAGCAGTCGACAGAGAAATTCCTACAATGAGCAGTTCTTC
cdr3_aa: CASSRQRNSYNEQFF

d_call: NA
j_call: TRBJ1-2
v_call: TRBV12-3/TRBV12-4
cdr3_length: 14
clone_size: NA
cdr3_nt: TGTGCCAGCAGTTTATCAGGGGCGGGCTATGGCTACACCTTC
cdr3_aa: CASSLSGAGYGYTF

d_call: TRBD1
j_call: TRBJ1-1
v_call: TRBV20-1
cdr3_length: 13
clone_size: many
cdr3_nt: TGCAGTGCCAGACAGGGTCCCGAGTTCGAAGCTTTCTTT
cdr3_aa: CSARQGPEFEAFF

d_call: NA
j_call: TRBJ2-5
v_call: TRBV7-2
cdr3_length: 15
clone_size: many
cdr3_nt: TGTGCCAGCAGCAAAATCACCGGGACTCGGGAGACCCAGTACTTC
cdr3_aa: CASSKITGTRETQYF

d_call: NA
j_call: TRBJ1-5
v_call: TRBV19
cdr3_length: 15
clone_size: few
cdr3_nt: TGTGCCAGTAGTACCTCTATATCCGGGGAACAGCCCCAGCATTTT
cdr3_aa: CASSTSISGEQPQHF

d_call: NA
j_call: TRBJ1-2
v_call: TRBV19
cdr3_length: 15
clone_size: many
cdr3_nt: TGTGCCAGTAGTCCTACTAGGGACCCAGGACCCGGCTACACCTTC
cdr3_aa: CASSPTRDPGPGYTF

d_call: NA
j_call: TRBJ1-2
v_call: TRBV11-2
cdr3_length: 13
clone_size: NA
cdr3_nt: TGTGCCAGCAGCCCCGGCCGGCGCTATGGCTACATCTTC
cdr3_aa: CASSPGRRYGYIF

d_call: NA
j_call: TRBJ2-6
v_call: TRBV6-4
cdr3_length: 16
clone_size: NA
cdr3_nt: TGTGCCAGCAGTGCGGCAGGGTTGTCTGGGGCCAACGTCCTGACTTTC
cdr3_aa: CASSAAGLSGANVLTF

d_call: NA
j_call: TRBJ1-1
v_call: TRBV30
cdr3_length: 13
clone_size: few
cdr3_nt: TGTGCCTGGAGGGGGGGTTGGAGAACTGAAGCTTTCTTT
cdr3_aa: CAWRGGWRTEAFF

d_call: TRBD1
j_call: TRBJ2-1
v_call: TRBV18
cdr3_length: 16
clone_size: many
cdr3_nt: TGTGCCAGCTCACCCCTCGGACAGGGGCCTTACAATGAGCAGTTCTTC
cdr3_aa: CASSPLGQGPYNEQFF

d_call: NA
j_call: TRBJ1-5
v_call: TRBV15
cdr3_length: 14
clone_size: many
cdr3_nt: TGTGCCACCAGCTTCAAACGGGCCAATCAGCCCCAGCATTTT
cdr3_aa: CATSFKRANQPQHF

d_call: NA
j_call: TRBJ2-3
v_call: TRBV19
cdr3_length: 14
clone_size: NA
cdr3_nt: TGTGCCACCAGAGGCCGTTCCGGCACAGATACGCAGTATTTT
cdr3_aa: CATRGRSGTDTQYF

d_call: NA
j_call: TRBJ1-1
v_call: TRBV7-3
cdr3_length: 13
clone_size: many
cdr3_nt: TGTGCCAGCAAGAGGACTTTGAACACTGAAGCTTTCTTT
cdr3_aa: CASKRTLNTEAFF

d_call: TRBD1
j_call: TRBJ1-4
v_call: TRBV3-1
cdr3_length: 20
clone_size: NA
cdr3_nt: TGTGCCAGCAGCCAAGATCTACAAGGTACAGGGGGCCTTAGGGATGAAAAACTGTTTTTT
cdr3_aa: CASSQDLQGTGGLRDEKLFF

d_call: TRBD2
j_call: TRBJ2-5
v_call: TRBV7-2
cdr3_length: 15
clone_size: few
cdr3_nt: TGTGCCAGCAACACCCTGGGGGGGGGGCAAGAGACCCAGTACTTC
cdr3_aa: CASNTLGGGQETQYF

d_call: TRBD1
j_call: TRBJ1-1
v_call: TRBV15
cdr3_length: 14
clone_size: NA
cdr3_nt: TGTGCCACCATCCCAACAGGGGGATGGACTGGAGCTTTCTTT
cdr3_aa: CATIPTGGWTGAFF

d_call: TRBD1
j_call: TRBJ1-1
v_call: TRBV6-2/TRBV6-3
cdr3_length: 13
clone_size: NA
cdr3_nt: TGTGCCAGCAGTTACGGGACAGACACTGAAGCTTTCTTT
cdr3_aa: CASSYGTDTEAFF

d_call: NA
j_call: TRBJ2-1
v_call: TRBV30
cdr3_length: 16
clone_size: many
cdr3_nt: TGTGCCTGGAGTGTACGAAGGGCTTCGGGATACAATGAGCAGTTCTTC
cdr3_aa: CAWSVRRASGYNEQFF

d_call: NA
j_call: TRBJ1-2
v_call: TRBV5-4
cdr3_length: 15
clone_size: NA
cdr3_nt: TGTGCCAGCAGCACCTCGACGGGAACCCTATATGGCTACACCTTC
cdr3_aa: CASSTSTGTLYGYTF

d_call: NA
j_call: TRBJ2-3
v_call: TRBV30
cdr3_length: 13
clone_size: many
cdr3_nt: TGTGCCTGGAGTGGTGCTGACACAGATACGCAGTATTTT
cdr3_aa: CAWSGADTDTQYF

d_call: TRBD2
j_call: TRBJ2-7
v_call: TRBV20-1
cdr3_length: 13
clone_size: many
cdr3_nt: TGCAGTGCTAGGGAGCGGGAGCCCTACGAGCAGTACTTC
cdr3_aa: CSAREREPYEQYF

d_call: NA
j_call: TRBJ2-3
v_call: TRBV29-1
cdr3_length: 13
clone_size: few
cdr3_nt: TGCAGCGCCCAGGGGGGGAGCACAGATACGCAGTATTTT
cdr3_aa: CSAQGGSTDTQYF

d_call: TRBD1
j_call: TRBJ2-5
v_call: TRBV12-3/TRBV12-4
cdr3_length: 13
clone_size: many
cdr3_nt: TGTGCCAGCGGGGACAGGGCGAAGGAGACCCAGTACTTC
cdr3_aa: CASGDRAKETQYF

d_call: NA
j_call: TRBJ2-1
v_call: TRBV18
cdr3_length: 14
clone_size: many
cdr3_nt: TGTGCCAGCTCACCCCAGAGCTCCTACAATGAGCAGTTCTTC
cdr3_aa: CASSPQSSYNEQFF

d_call: NA
j_call: TRBJ2-7
v_call: TRBV20-1
cdr3_length: 14
clone_size: NA
cdr3_nt: TGCAGTGCTAGAGATATCGGCAGTACCGGTGAGCAGTACTTC
cdr3_aa: CSARDIGSTGEQYF

d_call: TRBD1
j_call: TRBJ1-4
v_call: TRBV10-2
cdr3_length: 14
clone_size: NA
cdr3_nt: TGCGCCAGCAGGAACAGGGGAACTAATGAAAAACTGTTTTTT
cdr3_aa: CASRNRGTNEKLFF

d_call: NA
j_call: TRBJ2-2
v_call: TRBV4-2
cdr3_length: 14
clone_size: few
cdr3_nt: TGTGCCAGCAGCCAGGAGCGAGTTAGGGGGGAGCTGTTTTTT
cdr3_aa: CASSQERVRGELFF